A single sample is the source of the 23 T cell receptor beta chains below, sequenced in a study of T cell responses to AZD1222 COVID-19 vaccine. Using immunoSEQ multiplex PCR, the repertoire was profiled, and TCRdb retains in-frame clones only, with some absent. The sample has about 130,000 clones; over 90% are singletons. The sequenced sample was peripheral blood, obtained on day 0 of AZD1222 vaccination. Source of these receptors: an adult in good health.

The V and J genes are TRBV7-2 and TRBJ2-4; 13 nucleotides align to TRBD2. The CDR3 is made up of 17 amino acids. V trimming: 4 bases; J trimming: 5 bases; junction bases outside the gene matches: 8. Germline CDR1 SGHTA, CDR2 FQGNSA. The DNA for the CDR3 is TGTGCCAGCAGCTCGAAGAGGACTAGCGGGAGTCAAAACATTCAGTACTTC. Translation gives CASSSKRTSGSQNIQYF.

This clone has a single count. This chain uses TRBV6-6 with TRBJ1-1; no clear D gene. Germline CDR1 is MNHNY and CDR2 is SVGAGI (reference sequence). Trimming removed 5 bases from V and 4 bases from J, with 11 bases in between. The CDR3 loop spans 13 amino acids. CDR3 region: CASSNQRGTEAFF. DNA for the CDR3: TGTGCCAGCAGTAATCAACGTGGCACTGAAGCTTTCTTT.

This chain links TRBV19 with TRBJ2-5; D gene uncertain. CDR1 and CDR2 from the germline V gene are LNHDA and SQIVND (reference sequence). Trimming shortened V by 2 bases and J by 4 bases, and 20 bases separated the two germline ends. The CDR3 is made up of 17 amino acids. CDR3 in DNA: TGTGCCAGTAGTATATCCGGTCAGAGATGGGTAGTAGAGACCCAGTACTTC. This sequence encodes CASSISGQRWVVETQYF.

Here the CDR3 reads CASLGWVGGKNEQFF. The DNA of the CDR3 is TGCGCCAGCCTGGGTTGGGTAGGGGGCAAAAATGAGCAGTTCTTC. The V call is TRBV5-1, the J call TRBJ2-1; 7 nucleotides match TRBD1. The germline gives CDR1 SGHRS, CDR2 YFSETQ. This CDR3 is 15 amino acids long. V shed 7 bases and J 7 bases; nucleotides not matched to a gene: 14.

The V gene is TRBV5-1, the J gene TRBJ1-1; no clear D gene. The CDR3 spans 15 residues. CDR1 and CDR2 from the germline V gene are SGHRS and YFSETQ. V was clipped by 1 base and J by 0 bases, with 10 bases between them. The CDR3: CASSLSAGMNTEAFF. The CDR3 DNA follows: TGCGCCAGCAGCTTGTCGGCGGGTATGAACACTGAAGCTTTCTTT.

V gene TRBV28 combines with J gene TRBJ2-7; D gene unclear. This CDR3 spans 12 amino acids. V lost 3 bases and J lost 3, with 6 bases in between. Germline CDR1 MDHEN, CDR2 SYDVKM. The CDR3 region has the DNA TGTGCCAGCAGTTTTGCAAGCTACGAGCAGTACTTC. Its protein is CASSFASYEQYF.

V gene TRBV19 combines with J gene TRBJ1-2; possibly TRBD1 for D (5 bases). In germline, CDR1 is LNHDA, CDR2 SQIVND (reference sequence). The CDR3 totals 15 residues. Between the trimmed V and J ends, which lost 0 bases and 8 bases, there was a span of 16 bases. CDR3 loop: CASSIDGGGALGYTF. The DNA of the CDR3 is TGTGCCAGTAGTATAGACGGGGGAGGAGCCCTGGGCTACACCTTC. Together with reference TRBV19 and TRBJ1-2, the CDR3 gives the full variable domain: DGGITQSPKYLFRKEGQNVTLSCEQNLNHDAMYWYRQDPGQGLRLIYYSQIVNDFQKGDIAEGYSVSREKKESFPLTVTSAQKNPTAFYLCASSIDGGGALGYTFGSGTRLTVV.

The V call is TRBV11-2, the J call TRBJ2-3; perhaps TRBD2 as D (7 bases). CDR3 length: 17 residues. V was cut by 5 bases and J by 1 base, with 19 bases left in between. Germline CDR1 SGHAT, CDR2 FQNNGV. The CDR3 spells CASSTTAGAIGTDTQYF. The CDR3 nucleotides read TGTGCCAGCAGCACGACCGCGGGGGCAATTGGCACAGATACGCAGTATTTT.

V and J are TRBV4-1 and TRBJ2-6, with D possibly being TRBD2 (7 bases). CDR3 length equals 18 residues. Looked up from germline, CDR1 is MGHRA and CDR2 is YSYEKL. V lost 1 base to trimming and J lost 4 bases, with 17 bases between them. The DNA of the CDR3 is TGCGCCAGCAGCCAAGTTGGGGGGGGCATGAGCGGGGCCAACGTCCTGACTTTC. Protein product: CASSQVGGGMSGANVLTF.

The CDR3 region is CASSRVGGSYEQYF. CDR3 coding DNA: TGTGCCAGCAGCCGGGTAGGGGGCAGCTACGAGCAGTACTTC. The chain uses TRBV3-1 (or the pseudogene TRBV3-2) and TRBJ2-7, with 7 bases lining up with TRBD1. From germline, CDR1 is LGHDT and CDR2 YNNKEL (reference sequence). The ends lost 4 bases at V and 3 bases at J; junction bases unmatched: 6. The CDR3 sequence is 14 residues long.

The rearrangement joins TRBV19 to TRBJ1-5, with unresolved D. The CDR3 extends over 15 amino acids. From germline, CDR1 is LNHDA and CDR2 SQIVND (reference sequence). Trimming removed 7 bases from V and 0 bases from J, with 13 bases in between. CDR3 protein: CASTGMSFSNQPQHF. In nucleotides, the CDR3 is TGTGCCAGTACTGGTATGAGCTTTAGCAATCAGCCCCAGCATTTT.

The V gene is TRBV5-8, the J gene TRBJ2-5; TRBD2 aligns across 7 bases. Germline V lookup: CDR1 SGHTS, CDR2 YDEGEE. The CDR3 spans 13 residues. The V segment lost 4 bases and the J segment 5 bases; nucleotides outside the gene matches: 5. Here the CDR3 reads CASSPGLEETQYF. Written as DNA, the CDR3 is TGTGCCAGCAGCCCTGGACTAGAGGAGACCCAGTACTTC.

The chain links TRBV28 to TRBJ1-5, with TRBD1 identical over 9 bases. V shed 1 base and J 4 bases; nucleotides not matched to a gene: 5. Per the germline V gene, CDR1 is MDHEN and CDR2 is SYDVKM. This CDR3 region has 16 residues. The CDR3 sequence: CASSLLWDRANQPQHF. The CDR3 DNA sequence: TGTGCCAGCAGTTTATTGTGGGACAGGGCAAATCAGCCCCAGCATTTT. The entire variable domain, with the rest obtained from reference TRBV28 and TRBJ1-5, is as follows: DVKVTQSSRYLVKRTGEKVFLECVQDMDHENMFWYRQDPGLGLRLIYFSYDVKMKEKGDIPEGYSVSREKKERFSLILESASTNQTSMYLCASSLLWDRANQPQHFGDGTRLSIL.

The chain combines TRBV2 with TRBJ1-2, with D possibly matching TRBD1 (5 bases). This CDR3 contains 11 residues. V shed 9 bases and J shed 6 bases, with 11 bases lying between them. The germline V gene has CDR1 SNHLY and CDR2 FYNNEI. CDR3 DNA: TGTGCCAGGCGGGACCTTGATGGCTACACCTTC. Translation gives CARRDLDGYTF.

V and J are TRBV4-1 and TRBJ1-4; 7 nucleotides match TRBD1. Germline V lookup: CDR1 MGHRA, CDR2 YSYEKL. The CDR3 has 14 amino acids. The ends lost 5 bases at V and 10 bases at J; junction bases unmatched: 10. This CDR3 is CASSNRQGSVKLFF. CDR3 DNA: TGCGCCAGCAGCAACCGACAGGGTTCCGTAAAACTGTTTTTT.

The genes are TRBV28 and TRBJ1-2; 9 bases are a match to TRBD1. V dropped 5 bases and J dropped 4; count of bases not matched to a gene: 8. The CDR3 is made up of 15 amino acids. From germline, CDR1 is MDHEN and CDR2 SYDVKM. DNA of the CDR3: TGTGCCAGCAGTCTGACGACAGGGGGACCCTATGGCTACACCTTC. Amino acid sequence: CASSLTTGGPYGYTF.

The CDR3 sequence: CATSLELNYGYTF. The CDR3, as DNA: TGTGCCACCAGTCTAGAGTTGAACTATGGCTACACCTTC. The V call is TRBV15, the J call TRBJ1-2; the D is unclear. V lost 6 bases and J lost 2, with 10 bases in between. From germline, CDR1 is LNHNV and CDR2 YYDKDF (reference sequence). CDR3 length: 13 amino acids.

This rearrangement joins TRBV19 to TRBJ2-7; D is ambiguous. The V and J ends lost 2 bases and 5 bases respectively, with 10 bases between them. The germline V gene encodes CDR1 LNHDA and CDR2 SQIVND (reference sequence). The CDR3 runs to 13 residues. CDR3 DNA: TGTGCCAGTAGTATAAAAGGGCCGGACGAGCAGTACTTC. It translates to CASSIKGPDEQYF.

In DNA, the CDR3 is TGTGCCAGCAGCCAGGAAGACACCGGGACTCTAAGCTCCTACGAGCAGTACTTC. This codes for CASSQEDTGTLSSYEQYF. The chain carries TRBV14 and TRBJ2-7; a weak D match, TRBD2 (6 bases). Trimming removed 3 bases at V and 0 bases at J, with 21 bases between. Germline V gene lookup returns CDR1 SGHDN and CDR2 FVKESK. This CDR3 has 18 residues. Full variable domain (remainder filled in from reference TRBV14 and TRBJ2-7): EAGVTQFPSHSVIEKGQTVTLRCDPISGHDNLYWYRRVMGKEIKFLLHFVKESKQDESGMPNNRFLAERTGGTYSTLKVQPAELEDSGVYFCASSQEDTGTLSSYEQYFGPGTRLTVT.

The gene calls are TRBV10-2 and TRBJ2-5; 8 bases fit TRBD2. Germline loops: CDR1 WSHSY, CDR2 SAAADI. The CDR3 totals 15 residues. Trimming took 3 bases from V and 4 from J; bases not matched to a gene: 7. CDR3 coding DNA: TGCGCCAGCAGTGATCCCGGGACTAGGGGAGAGACCCAGTACTTC. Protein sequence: CASSDPGTRGETQYF.

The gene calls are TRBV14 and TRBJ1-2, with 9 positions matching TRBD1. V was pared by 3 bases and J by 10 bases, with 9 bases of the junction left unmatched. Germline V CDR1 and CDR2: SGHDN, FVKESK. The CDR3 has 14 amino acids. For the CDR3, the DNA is TGTGCCAGCAGCCAGACCGGGACAGGGCAATCCTACACCTTC. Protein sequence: CASSQTGTGQSYTF.

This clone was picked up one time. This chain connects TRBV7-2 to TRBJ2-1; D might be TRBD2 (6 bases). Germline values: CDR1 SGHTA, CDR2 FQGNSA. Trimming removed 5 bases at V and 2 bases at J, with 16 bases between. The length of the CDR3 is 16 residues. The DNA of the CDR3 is TGTGCCAGCAGCCGGGCGGGGCGGGCACCCTACAATGAGCAGTTCTTC. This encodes CASSRAGRAPYNEQFF.

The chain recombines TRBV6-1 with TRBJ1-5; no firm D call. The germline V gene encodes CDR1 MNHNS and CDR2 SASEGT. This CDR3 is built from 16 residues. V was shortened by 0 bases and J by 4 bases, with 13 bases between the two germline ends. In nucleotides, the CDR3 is TGTGCCAGCAGTGAAGCGACGGTCTGGTCAAATCAGCCCCAGCATTTT. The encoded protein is CASSEATVWSNQPQHF.